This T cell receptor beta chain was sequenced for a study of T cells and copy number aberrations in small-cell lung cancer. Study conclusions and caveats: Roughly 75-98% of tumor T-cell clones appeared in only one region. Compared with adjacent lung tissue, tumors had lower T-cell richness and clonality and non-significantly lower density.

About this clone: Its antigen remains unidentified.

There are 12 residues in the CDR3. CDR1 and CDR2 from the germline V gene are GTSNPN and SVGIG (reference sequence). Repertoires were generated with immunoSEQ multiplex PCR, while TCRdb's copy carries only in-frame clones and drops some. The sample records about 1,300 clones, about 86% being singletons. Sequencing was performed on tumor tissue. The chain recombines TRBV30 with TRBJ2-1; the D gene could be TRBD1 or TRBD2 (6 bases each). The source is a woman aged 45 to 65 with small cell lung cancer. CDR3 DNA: TGTGCGGGGGGCTCGGGGTTCAGTGAGCAGTTCTTC. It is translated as CAGGSGFSEQFF. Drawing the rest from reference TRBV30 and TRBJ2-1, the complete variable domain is SQTIHQWPATLVQPVGSPLSLECTVEGTSNPNLYWYRQAAGRGLQLLFYSVGIGQISSEVPQNLSASRPQDRQFILSSKKLLLSDSGFYLCAGGSGFSEQFFGPGTRLTVL.